This TCR beta chain comes out of a study of metastatic and nonmetastatic thyroid tumors. As for the study in general: Both malignant and benign thyroid patients supplied peripheral blood and tumor or nodule tissue samples, across which the repertoires of these patients were then compared.

Using MiXCR, TCRdb re-called clones from the PCR reads. In the table there are about 46,000 clones, roughly a quarter of which are singletons. This clone has ten or more counts. J lost 5 bases, V lost 1 base, and 17 bases had no gene match. The CDR3 runs 18 residues. Germline values: CDR1 MNHEY, CDR2 SVGAGI. No patient received treatment before thyroid surgery. The chain joins TRBV6-5 to TRBJ2-7, with TRBD2 identical over 7 bases. Specimen: blood. This receptor was taken from a male donor with papillary thyroid cancer or a benign thyroid nodule (not recorded which). Some clones in this sample may be carry-over from other donors' samples. The CDR3 DNA reads as TGTGCCAGCAGTTACTGCCGACTGGGGGAGGGCTTAATCGACGAGCAGTACTTC. Its translation is CASSYCRLGEGLIDEQYF.